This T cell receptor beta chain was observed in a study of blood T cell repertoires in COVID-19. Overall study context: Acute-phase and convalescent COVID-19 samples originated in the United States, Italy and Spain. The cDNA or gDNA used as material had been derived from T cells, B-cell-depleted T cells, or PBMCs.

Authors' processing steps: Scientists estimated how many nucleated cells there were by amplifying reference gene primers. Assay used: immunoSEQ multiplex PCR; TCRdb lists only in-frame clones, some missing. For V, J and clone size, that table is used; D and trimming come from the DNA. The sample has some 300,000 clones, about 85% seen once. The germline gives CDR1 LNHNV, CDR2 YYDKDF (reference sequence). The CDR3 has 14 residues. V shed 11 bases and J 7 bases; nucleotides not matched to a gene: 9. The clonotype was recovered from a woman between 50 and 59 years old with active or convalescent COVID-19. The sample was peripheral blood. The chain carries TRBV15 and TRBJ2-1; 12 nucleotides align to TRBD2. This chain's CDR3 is CAAASGRAGNEQFF. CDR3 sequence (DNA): TGTGCCGCGGCTAGCGGGAGGGCGGGGAATGAGCAGTTCTTC. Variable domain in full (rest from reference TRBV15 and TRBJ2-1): DAMVIQNPRYQVTQFGKPVTLSCSQTLNHNVMYWYQQKSSQAPKLLFHYYDKDFNNEADTPDNFQSRRPNTSFCFLDIRSPGLGDTAMYLCAAASGRAGNEQFFGPGTRLTVL.